Below, 7 T cell receptor beta chains from the same sample are listed, as sequenced in a study of sequential checkpoint blockade in melanoma. As for treatment: randomized to nivolumab then ipilimumab (arm A) or the reverse (arm B). Assay used: immunoSEQ multiplex PCR; TCRdb lists only in-frame clones, some missing. Of fewer than 35,000 clones listed, 86% are singletons. The source material was CD8+ T cells sorted from blood (inferred from file names), sampled from a patient given nivolumab and ipilimumab in sequence. The receptors stem from a human donor with melanoma.

The chain uses TRBV19 and TRBJ2-7, with D perhaps TRBD1 (6 bases). Germline V gene data show CDR1 as LNHDA and CDR2 as SQIVND (reference sequence). V was clipped by 5 bases and J by 4 bases, with 12 bases between them. The CDR3 length is 13 residues. DNA of the CDR3: TGTGCCAGTAGTCCCCGGACAGATTACGAGCAGTACTTC. It is translated as CASSPRTDYEQYF.

The rearrangement links TRBV4-1 to TRBJ2-5, with 8 nucleotides matching TRBD1. The V segment lost 4 bases and the J segment 5 bases; nucleotides outside the gene matches: 21. The CDR3 runs to 19 residues. The V gene's germline CDR1 is MGHRA and CDR2 YSYEKL. CDR3 amino acids: CASSRGPQGAPGFRETQYF. For the CDR3, the DNA is TGCGCCAGCAGCCGCGGCCCGCAGGGGGCGCCCGGATTTAGGGAGACCCAGTACTTC.

The V call is TRBV27, the J call TRBJ2-5; 11 bases are a match to TRBD2. Germline CDR1 is MNHEY and CDR2 is SMNVEV (reference sequence). The CDR3 is made up of 17 amino acids. V shed 3 bases and J 1 base; nucleotides not matched to a gene: 7. The CDR3, as DNA: TGTGCCAGCAGTTTTCCGATTAGCGGGGGGGGCCAAGAGACCCAGTACTTC. This translates into CASSFPISGGGQETQYF.

This rearrangement joins TRBV5-4 to TRBJ1-1, with 9 nucleotides matching TRBD1. The CDR3 runs to 15 residues. Looked up from germline, CDR1 is SGHNT and CDR2 is YYREEE (reference sequence). V dropped 4 bases and J dropped 3; count of bases not matched to a gene: 7. CDR3 region: CASSGNRGRDTEAFF. CDR3 bases: TGTGCCAGCAGCGGGAACAGGGGGCGCGACACTGAAGCTTTCTTT. Full variable domain (remainder filled in from reference TRBV5-4 and TRBJ1-1): ETGVTQSPTHLIKTRGQQVTLRCSSQSGHNTVSWYQQALGQGPQFIFQYYREEENGRGNFPPRFSGLQFPNYSSELNVNALELDDSALYLCASSGNRGRDTEAFFGQGTRLTVV.

This clone occurred a few times. The CDR3 DNA reads as TGTGCCAGCAGCTTGGGGCAGCGCACTGAAGCTTTCTTT. It yields the protein CASSLGQRTEAFF. V and J are TRBV5-8 and TRBJ1-1; D is uncertain. Looked up from germline, CDR1 is SGHTS and CDR2 is YDEGEE. There are 13 residues in the CDR3. V was clipped by 0 bases and J by 4 bases, with 7 bases between them.

The chain joins TRBV6-5 to TRBJ2-7; 7 bases are a match to TRBD1. The CDR3 is 16 amino acids. CDR1 and CDR2 from the germline V gene are MNHEY and SVGAGI. V shed 2 bases, J shed 4 bases, and the junction held 11 bases outside the gene matches. The CDR3 DNA is TGTGCCAGCAGTTACGACCCGAGGGGGCAGGGGTACGAGCAGTACTTC. It yields the protein CASSYDPRGQGYEQYF.

The chain couples TRBV5-1 to TRBJ1-2; TRBD1 agrees at 10 bases. Germline CDR1 reads SGHRS; CDR2 reads YFSETQ. The CDR3 contains 15 residues. Trimming cost V 4 bases and J 4 bases; bases outside gene matches: 7. The CDR3 sequence is CASSVDRGLFYGYTF. Written as DNA, the CDR3 is TGCGCCAGCAGCGTGGACAGGGGGTTGTTCTATGGCTACACCTTC.